These 7 T cell receptor beta chains were sequenced from one sample in a study of vaccination effects on CD4 cells after COVID-19. CD4+ T cells specific for antigen were expanded with viral peptide pools by the ViraFEST assay before sequencing. Following 10 days of culture, CD4+ T cells were isolated. This individual tested PCR-positive for SARS-CoV-2 infection between March and December 2020. Assay: immunoSEQ multiplex PCR; the TCRdb copy retains only in-frame clones and omits some. The sample carries about 24,000 clones, roughly three quarters recorded once. These TCRs are of unknown antigen specificity. The sample was CD4+ T cells from PBMCs cultured with SARS-CoV-2 spike peptides, taken before COVID-19 vaccination. The receptors were gathered from a human donor who had a prior SARS-CoV-2 infection.

V usage is TRBV2 and J usage is TRBJ2-3, with D perhaps matching TRBD1 (5 bases). Germline V gene sequence: CDR1 SNHLY, CDR2 FYNNEI. The CDR3 extends over 16 amino acids. With 4 bases removed from V and 3 bases from J, the gap between germline ends came to 17 bases. The CDR3 DNA reads as TGTGCCAGCAGTGTCGTTAGGGGTTTTGGAACAGATACGCAGTATTTT. It is translated as CASSVVRGFGTDTQYF.

This clone was seen just once. The CDR3 reads CASSLGGADNEQFF. DNA of the CDR3: TGTGCCAGCAGTCTTGGCGGGGCCGACAATGAGCAGTTCTTC. The chain links TRBV6-5 to TRBJ2-1; D is possibly TRBD2 (6 bases). V dropped 5 bases and J dropped 5 bases, with 13 bases sitting between them. This CDR3 is built from 14 residues. In germline, CDR1 is MNHEY, CDR2 SVGAGI.

The genes are TRBV30 and TRBJ2-2; D tentatively reads TRBD1 or TRBD2 (5 bases each). V was pared by 4 bases and J by 2 bases, with 14 bases between. The CDR3 has 15 residues. Germline V gives CDR1 GTSNPN, CDR2 SVGIG (reference sequence). DNA of the CDR3: TGTGCCTGGAACTCGGGGACCGAAAACACCGGGGAGCTGTTTTTT. It translates to CAWNSGTENTGELFF.

The table lists this clone with a count of one. V usage is TRBV5-5 and J usage is TRBJ2-7; tentatively, D is TRBD2 (5 bases). In germline, CDR1 is SGHKS, CDR2 YYEKEE (reference sequence). There are 14 residues in the CDR3. Trimming removed 4 bases at V and 0 bases at J, with 11 bases between. CDR3 bases: TGTGCCAGCAGCGTTGGGAGCTTCTCCTACGAGCAGTACTTC. Its protein product is CASSVGSFSYEQYF.

The chain uses TRBV4-2 and TRBJ2-3, with a tentative D call TRBD2 (6 bases). Trimming left V 2 bases short and J 4 bases short, with 19 bases between. The CDR3 extends over 17 amino acids. In germline, CDR1 is LGHNA, CDR2 YNFKEQ. The CDR3 protein is CASSQIPASEFPDTQYF. The CDR3 region has the DNA TGTGCCAGCAGCCAAATCCCGGCTAGCGAATTCCCAGATACGCAGTATTTT.

The V call is TRBV21-1, the J call TRBJ2-1; TRBD2, the table's D call, was not compared with the DNA. TRBV21-1 is flagged as a pseudogene. The CDR3 consists of 16 residues. The CDR3: CASSKGRTSAYNEQFF. The DNA for the CDR3 is TGTGCCAGCAGCAAAGGACGGACTAGCGCCTACAATGAGCAGTTCTTC.

The J gene is TRBJ2-5, the V gene TRBV18; D is unresolved. The V end lost 3 bases, the J end lost 5 bases, and 10 bases lay between the germline ends. The CDR3 loop spans 13 amino acids. The germline V gene has CDR1 KGHSH and CDR2 LQKENI. The CDR3 protein is CASSPFLEETQYF. The CDR3 DNA reads as TGTGCCAGCTCACCGTTTCTAGAGGAGACCCAGTACTTC.